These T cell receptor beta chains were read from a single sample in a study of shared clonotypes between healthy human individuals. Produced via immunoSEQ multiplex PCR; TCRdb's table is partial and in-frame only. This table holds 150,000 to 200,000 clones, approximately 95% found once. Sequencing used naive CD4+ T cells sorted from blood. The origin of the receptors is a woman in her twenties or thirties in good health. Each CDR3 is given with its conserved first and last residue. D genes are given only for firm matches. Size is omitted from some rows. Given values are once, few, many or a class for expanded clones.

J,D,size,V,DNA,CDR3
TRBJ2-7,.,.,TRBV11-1,TGTGCCAGCAGCCCGCCCGGACTTTCCTACGAGCAGTACTTC,CASSPPGLSYEQYF
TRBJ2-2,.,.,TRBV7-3,TGTGCCAGCAGCTTAGGGCAGGGGAGCACCGGGGAGCTGTTTTTT,CASSLGQGSTGELFF
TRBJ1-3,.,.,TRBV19,TGTGCCAGTAGTACAGGGTACTCTGGAAACACCATATATTTT,CASSTGYSGNTIYF
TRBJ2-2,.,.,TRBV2,TGTGCCAGCAGTGAAATCGGGAGTGGGGTCGGGGAGCTGTTTTTT,CASSEIGSGVGELFF
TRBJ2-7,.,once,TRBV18,TGTGCCAGCTCACCTTCTAGCGAGGCCTACGAGCAGTACTTC,CASSPSSEAYEQYF
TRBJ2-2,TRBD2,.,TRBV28,TGTGCCAGCAGTTCAGAGAGGCTAGCGGGGGGCACCGGGGAGCTGTTTTTT,CASSSERLAGGTGELFF
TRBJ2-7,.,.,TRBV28,TGTGCCAGCAGGAACCCGTCCTACGAGCAGTACTTC,CASRNPSYEQYF
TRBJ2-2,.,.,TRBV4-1,TGCGCCAGCAGCTGGACAGCGGGGAGGGGCGGGGAGCTGTTTTTT,CASSWTAGRGGELFF
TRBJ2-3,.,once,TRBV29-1,TGCAGCGTTGTAGCGTCTAGCACAGATACGCAGTATTTT,CSVVASSTDTQYF
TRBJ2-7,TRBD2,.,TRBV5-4,TGTGCCAGCAGACGACTGGGGGGGACCTACGAGCAGTACTTC,CASRRLGGTYEQYF
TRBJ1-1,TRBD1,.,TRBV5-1,TGCGCCAGCAGCGAAGGGACAGGCATTGAAGCTTTCTTT,CASSEGTGIEAFF
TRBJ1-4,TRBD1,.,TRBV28,TGTGCCAGCAGTCTGGGACAGGAGTGGGAAAACCTGTTTTTT,CASSLGQEWENLFF
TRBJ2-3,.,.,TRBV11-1,TGTGCCAGCAGCGGGTATGACCTCACAGATACGCAGTATTTT,CASSGYDLTDTQYF
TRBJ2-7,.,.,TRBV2,TGTGCCAGCAGTCCAGTTTCCTACGAGCAGTACTTC,CASSPVSYEQYF
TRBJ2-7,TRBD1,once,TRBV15,TGTGCCACCAGCACTATGAGGGACAGGGTGGACGAGCAGTACTTC,CATSTMRDRVDEQYF
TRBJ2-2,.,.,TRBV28,TGTGCCAGCAGACCACCCACGCCCGGGCCCAACACCGGGGAGCTGTTTTTT,CASRPPTPGPNTGELFF
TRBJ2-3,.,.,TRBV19,TGTGCCAGTAGTAGGGGCACCAGCACAGATACGCAGTATTTT,CASSRGTSTDTQYF
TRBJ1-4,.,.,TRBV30,TGTGCCTGGAGGACAGACGCAACTAATGAAAAACTGTTTTTT,CAWRTDATNEKLFF
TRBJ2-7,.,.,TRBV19,TGTGCCAGTAGTCGGGAGGGGGCAACGGTCCGTCGCGAGCAGTACTTC,CASSREGATVRREQYF
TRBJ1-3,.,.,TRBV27,TGTGCCAGCAGTTTAAGGGAGACGCTCCTGGTTGGAAACACCATATATTTT,CASSLRETLLVGNTIYF
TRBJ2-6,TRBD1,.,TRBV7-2,TGTGCCAGCAGCTTAGATTCACAACAGGGGTTACCTGGGGCCAACGTCCTGACTTTC,CASSLDSQQGLPGANVLTF
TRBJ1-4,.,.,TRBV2,TGTGCCAGCAAACGACAGTCCGATGATGAAAAACTGTTTTTT,CASKRQSDDEKLFF
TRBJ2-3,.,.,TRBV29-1,TGCAGCGTTGGAGGGAACCCCACAGATACGCAGTATTTT,CSVGGNPTDTQYF
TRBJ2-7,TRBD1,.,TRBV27,TGTGCCAGCAGTTCGGGACAGGGCTATCCTTACGAGCAGTACTTC,CASSSGQGYPYEQYF
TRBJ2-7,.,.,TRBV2,TGTGCCAGCAGTGCTAGGGGTGTCGACGAGCAGTACTTC,CASSARGVDEQYF
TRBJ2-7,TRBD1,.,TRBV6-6,TGTGCCAGCATAGGACAGGGCTACGAGCAGTACTTC,CASIGQGYEQYF
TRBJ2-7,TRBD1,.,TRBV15,TGTGCCACCAGCAGTAACAGGGGTAAATTCTACGAGCAGTACTTC,CATSSNRGKFYEQYF
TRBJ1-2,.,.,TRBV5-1,TGCGCCAGCAGCTTATATGGAAGTCAAAACTATGGCTACACCTTC,CASSLYGSQNYGYTF
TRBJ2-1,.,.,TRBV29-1,TGCAGAGGGGGTCATCGCCCCTACAATGAGCAGTTCTTC,CRGGHRPYNEQFF
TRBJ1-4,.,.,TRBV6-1,TGTGCCAGCAGGAGAGAGGGGTATAGTGAAAAACTGTTTTTT,CASRREGYSEKLFF
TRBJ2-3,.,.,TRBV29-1,TGCAGCGTTGATGGGGTGCGGGGACTGGAAAATGGCGAAAGCACAGATACGCAGTATTTT,CSVDGVRGLENGESTDTQYF
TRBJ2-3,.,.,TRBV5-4,TGTGCCAGCAGCTTGACCCAGAGCACAGATACGCAGTATTTT,CASSLTQSTDTQYF
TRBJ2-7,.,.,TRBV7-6,TGTGCCAGCAGCTTAGGTACAGATCTGTACGAGCAGTACTTC,CASSLGTDLYEQYF
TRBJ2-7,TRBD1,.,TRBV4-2,TGTGCCAGCAGCCCCCGGACAGGGCCCCGACCCTACGAGCAGTACTTC,CASSPRTGPRPYEQYF
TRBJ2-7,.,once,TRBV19,TGTGCCAGTAGTAACGCACGCAGGGGCTCCTTGAACTACGAGCAGTACTTC,CASSNARRGSLNYEQYF
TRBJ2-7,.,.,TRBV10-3,TGTGCCATCAGTGAGGCTCTGACCGCCTACGAGCAGTACTTC,CAISEALTAYEQYF
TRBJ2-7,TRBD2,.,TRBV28,TGTGCCAGCAGTGTCGGACTAGCGGGCCATCCCTTCGGTTCCTACGAGCAGTACTTC,CASSVGLAGHPFGSYEQYF
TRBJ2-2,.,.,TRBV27,TGTGCCAGCAGGCCGAGGGGGACGGGCACCGGGGAGCTGTTTTTT,CASRPRGTGTGELFF
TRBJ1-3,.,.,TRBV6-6,TGTGCCAGCAGTACCGTCACAGGGATCTCTGGAAACACCATATATTTT,CASSTVTGISGNTIYF
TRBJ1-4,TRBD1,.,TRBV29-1,TGCAGCGTGATGGGCGGGACAGGGTTCGACCCCGGCAATGAAAAACTGTTTTTT,CSVMGGTGFDPGNEKLFF
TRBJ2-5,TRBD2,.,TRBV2,TGTGCCAGCAGTGTAGCGGGACCGCAAGAGACCCAGTACTTC,CASSVAGPQETQYF
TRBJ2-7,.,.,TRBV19,TGTGCCAGTAGTATACCGGGAACTCGCGAGCAGTACTTC,CASSIPGTREQYF
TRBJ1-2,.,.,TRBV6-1,TGTGCCAGCAGTGAAGCGAAGGGGCGCAGCTATGGCTACACCTTC,CASSEAKGRSYGYTF
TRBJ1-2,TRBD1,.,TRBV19,TGTGCCAGTAGTATGGGGGACAGGGGACTTCATGGCTACACCTTC,CASSMGDRGLHGYTF
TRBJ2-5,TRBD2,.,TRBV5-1,TGCGCCAGCAGGGCGGGACTAGCGGGAGAAGAGACCCAGTACTTC,CASRAGLAGEETQYF
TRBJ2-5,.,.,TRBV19,TGTGCCAGTAGTATGGGGACAACCCTTGAGACCCAGTACTTC,CASSMGTTLETQYF
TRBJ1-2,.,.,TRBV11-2,TGTGCCAGCAGCTTAGAAACAGGGTTATATGGCTACACCTTC,CASSLETGLYGYTF
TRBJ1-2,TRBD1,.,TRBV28,TGTGCCAGCAGTCCCGGGACAGGGGAATATGGCTACACCTTC,CASSPGTGEYGYTF
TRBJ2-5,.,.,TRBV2,TGTGCCAGCAGTGGGGTAGCGGCACTACAGGAGCAGTACTTC,CASSGVAALQEQYF
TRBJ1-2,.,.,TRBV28,TGTGCCAGCAGTTCTGACACTTACGGCTACACCTTC,CASSSDTYGYTF
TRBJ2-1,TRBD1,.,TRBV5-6,TGTGCCAGCGTTCCCGGGACAGGGAGGGTAAATGAGCAGTTCTTC,CASVPGTGRVNEQFF